This T cell receptor (beta chain) was observed in a study of T cells in Graves' hyperthyroidism and ophthalmopathy. V lost 4 bases and J lost 0, with 13 bases in between. CDR1 and CDR2 (germline): MNHEY, SVGAGI. This CDR3 region has 15 residues. The TCR beta CDR3 regions underwent amplification using RNA transcripts as the source. With the HTBI primer set, the TCR CDR3 went through a first round of RT-PCR. Each CDR3 protein gets one entry after TCRdb re-called the multiplex PCR reads with MiXCR. Among roughly 420,000 distinct CDR3 sequences listed, about 15% were seen once. An absence of ophthalmopathy progression within 18 months meant stable Graves' hyperthyroidism. PBMCs were derived from about 9.1 ml fresh peripheral blood. This clonotype was found many times.

The receptor's source is a woman aged 18-29 years with Graves' hyperthyroidism. This chain connects TRBV6-5 to TRBJ2-7; TRBD2 is a possible D gene (6 bases). Sequenced input: blood. CDR3 amino acids: CASSFLAVDSYEQYF. CDR3 in DNA: TGTGCCAGCAGTTTTTTAGCGGTGGACTCCTACGAGCAGTACTTC.